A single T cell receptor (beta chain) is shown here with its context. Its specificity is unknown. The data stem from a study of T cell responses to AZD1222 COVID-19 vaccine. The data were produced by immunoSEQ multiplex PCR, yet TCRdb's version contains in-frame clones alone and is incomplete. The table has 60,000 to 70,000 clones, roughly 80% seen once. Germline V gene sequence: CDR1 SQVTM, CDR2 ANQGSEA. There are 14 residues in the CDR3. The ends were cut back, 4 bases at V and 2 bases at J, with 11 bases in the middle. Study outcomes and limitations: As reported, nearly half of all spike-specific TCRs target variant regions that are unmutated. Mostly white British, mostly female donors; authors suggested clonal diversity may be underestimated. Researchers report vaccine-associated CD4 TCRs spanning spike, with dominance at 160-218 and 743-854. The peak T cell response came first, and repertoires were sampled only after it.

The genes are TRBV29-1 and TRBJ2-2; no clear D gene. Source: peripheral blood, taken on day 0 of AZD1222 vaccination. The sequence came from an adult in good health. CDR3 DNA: TGCAGCGTTGCGGGTAGACCAAACACCGGGGAGCTGTTTTTT. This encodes CSVAGRPNTGELFF.